This section outlines one T cell receptor (beta chain) sequence together with its context. Its antigen is not identified. The authors produced TCR alpha and TCR beta cDNA libraries with sample barcodes and UMIs by 5'RACE using constant-segment primers. TCRdb fed the 5' RACE reads into MiXCR, producing one record per CDR3 protein. The table has about half a million distinct CDR3 sequences, approximately 18% seen once; the top ten hold roughly an eighth. The data were obtained in a study of T-cell memory formation after mild COVID-19. V lost 5 bases, J lost 9 bases, and 20 bases lay in between. Germline CDR1 and CDR2: SEHNR and FQNEAQ (reference sequence). The length of the CDR3 is 15 residues. Study outcomes and limitations: There were some responding clones in pre-infection memory, which suggested that cross-reactive memory had joined. Clones shrinking between day 15 and 85 showed a balanced CD4/CD8 split, and those that grew later tilted toward CD4+.

Sequencing used PBMCs or a T cell subset sorted from them (not recorded which). The TCR originated in an adult woman who had mild COVID-19 (a few samples of this study predate the infection). Cell type and time point are not known. This chain uses TRBV7-9 with TRBJ2-1; D is tentatively TRBD1 or TRBD2 (6 bases each). CDR3 sequence reads: CASSARGTTGREQFF. Written as DNA, the CDR3 is TGTGCCAGCAGCGCTCGCGGGACAACTGGACGTGAGCAGTTCTTC.